Shown below are 15 T cell receptor beta chains from a single sample sequenced in a study of graft-versus-host responses after intestinal transplantation. The method was immunoSEQ multiplex PCR; TCRdb's version includes in-frame clones alone and lacks a portion of them. The table lists about 120,000 clones, 90% to 95% of them singletons. These receptors' antigens are unknown. The sequencing used unstimulated CD4+ T cells sorted from spleen or lymph node cells, collected before intestinal transplant. These receptors originate from a human donor who received an intestinal transplant.

This clone occurred once. This chain connects TRBV7-3 to TRBJ1-3; D perhaps matches TRBD1 (6 bases). CDR3 size: 17 residues. Between the trimmed V and J ends, which lost 5 bases and 0 bases, there was a span of 17 bases. Germline V CDR1 and CDR2: SGHTA, FQGTGA. For the CDR3, the DNA is TGTGCCAGCAGCCCAACGCCGACAGGAATCTCTGGAAACACCATATATTTT. This sequence encodes CASSPTPTGISGNTIYF.

The J gene is TRBJ2-5, the V gene TRBV5-6; weak D call: TRBD1 (5 bases). The CDR3 consists of 13 residues. Per germline, CDR1 SGHDT and CDR2 YYEEEE. The V and J ends lost 1 base and 4 bases respectively, with 8 bases between them. The CDR3 region is CASSLKGLETQYF. CDR3 coding DNA: TGTGCCAGCAGCTTGAAGGGGTTAGAGACCCAGTACTTC. Variable domain in full (rest from reference TRBV5-6 and TRBJ2-5): DAGVTQSPTHLIKTRGQQVTLRCSPKSGHDTVSWYQQALGQGPQFIFQYYEEEERQRGNFPDRFSGHQFPNYSSELNVNALLLGDSALYLCASSLKGLETQYFGPGTRLLVL.

V is TRBV18 and J is TRBJ1-4; 8 bases line up with TRBD1. V lost 3 bases to trimming and J lost 5 bases; unmatched junction nucleotides: 2. CDR1 is KGHSH, CDR2 LQKENI, per germline. The CDR3 contains 14 residues. DNA of the CDR3: TGTGCCAGCTCACCGGACAGGGTGAATGAAAAACTGTTTTTT. Translating it yields CASSPDRVNEKLFF.

DNA of the CDR3: TGCAGCGAGGGGACTAGCGGCAATGAGCAGTTCTTC. Amino acid sequence: CSEGTSGNEQFF. The chain combines TRBV29-1 with TRBJ2-1, with 11 bases fitting TRBD2. The germline V gene has CDR1 SQVTM and CDR2 ANQGSEA. The CDR3 is made up of 12 amino acids. Germline trimming cut 7 bases from V and 6 bases from J; bases unmatched to any gene: 2.

As concerns this clone: One end of the junction varies from germline; a read error may be responsible. The J gene is TRBJ2-3, the V gene TRBV2; D is ambiguous. This CDR3 comprises 13 residues. The germline V gene encodes CDR1 SNHLY and CDR2 FYNNEI. The chain's CDR3 is CASSEALQGRLHF. The CDR3 DNA reads as TGTGCCAGCAGTGAAGCGCTTCAAGGTCGGCTGCATTTT.

The chain uses TRBV7-2 and TRBJ2-3; the match to TRBD2 covers 12 bases. Trimming took 2 bases from V and 6 from J; bases not matched to a gene: 12. Germline values: CDR1 SGHTA, CDR2 FQGNSA. CDR3 length: 18 amino acids. The CDR3 is CASSLLPSLAGGSDTQYF. CDR3 DNA: TGTGCCAGCAGCTTATTACCCTCCCTAGCGGGAGGGTCGGATACGCAGTATTTT.

The CDR3 DNA is TGTGCCAGCGACCGGGACAGGGCCCCCCACGAGCAGTACTTC. Its translation: CASDRDRAPHEQYF. The chain is built from TRBV6-4 and TRBJ2-7; 9 nucleotides match TRBD1. The CDR3 covers 14 residues. CDR1 and CDR2 from the germline V gene are MRHNA and SNTAGT. The V gene end was trimmed by 8 bases and the J gene end by 5 bases; junction bases not matched to a gene: 10.

The chain links TRBV5-6 to TRBJ2-1, with TRBD2 identical over 8 bases. Trimming at V came to 4 bases and at J to 0 bases, leaving 6 bases not matched to a gene. Germline V lookup: CDR1 SGHDT, CDR2 YYEEEE. This CDR3 spans 16 amino acids. CDR3 sequence (DNA): TGTGCCAGCAGCACGACCAGCGGGAGCTCCTACAATGAGCAGTTCTTC. It codes for CASSTTSGSSYNEQFF. Based on the CDR3 plus reference TRBV5-6 and TRBJ2-1, the full variable domain is DAGVTQSPTHLIKTRGQQVTLRCSPKSGHDTVSWYQQALGQGPQFIFQYYEEEERQRGNFPDRFSGHQFPNYSSELNVNALLLGDSALYLCASSTTSGSSYNEQFFGPGTRLTVL.

This clone showed up just once. This rearrangement joins TRBV2 to TRBJ2-3; no reliable D call. Germline CDR1 and CDR2: SNHLY and FYNNEI. This CDR3 contains 15 residues. The ends were cut back, 6 bases at V and 0 bases at J, with 13 bases in the middle. This chain's CDR3 is CASSLTYGSTDTQYF. The CDR3 DNA follows: TGTGCCAGCAGCTTGACGTACGGTAGCACAGATACGCAGTATTTT.

V gene TRBV11-2 combines with J gene TRBJ2-7; D is ambiguous. V was shortened by 0 bases and J by 3 bases, with 12 bases between the two germline ends. This CDR3 region has 15 residues. CDR1 and CDR2 (germline): SGHAT, FQNNGV. DNA of the CDR3: TGTGCCAGCAGCTTAGATAGTCACAGCTACTACGAGCAGTACTTC. Protein sequence: CASSLDSHSYYEQYF.

The genes are TRBV4-2 and TRBJ2-7; either TRBD1 or TRBD2 may fit D (6 bases each). Trimming took off 5 bases at V and 2 bases at J, with 16 bases between the two ends. This CDR3 has 15 amino acids. Per the germline V gene, CDR1 is LGHNA and CDR2 is YNFKEQ. The CDR3 sequence is CASSTNRGRAYEQYF. The DNA for the CDR3 is TGTGCCAGCAGCACGAACCGGGGGCGCGCCTACGAGCAGTACTTC.

J is TRBJ2-7 and V is TRBV28; D may be TRBD1 or TRBD2 (5 bases each). Germline V CDR1 and CDR2: MDHEN, SYDVKM. Trimming removed 8 bases at V and 6 bases at J, with 20 bases between. The CDR3 extends over 14 amino acids. CDR3 DNA sequence: TGTGCCAGCTCCACGACCGGGACCTTGGGCGAGCAGTACTTC. It translates to CASSTTGTLGEQYF. The full variable domain, its missing parts supplied by reference TRBV28 and TRBJ2-7, is DVKVTQSSRYLVKRTGEKVFLECVQDMDHENMFWYRQDPGLGLRLIYFSYDVKMKEKGDIPEGYSVSREKKERFSLILESASTNQTSMYLCASSTTGTLGEQYFGPGTRLTVT.

J is TRBJ2-7 and V is TRBV2; no definite D call. This CDR3 region has 11 residues. V lost 6 bases to trimming and J lost 3 bases, with 6 bases between them. Germline V gene lookup returns CDR1 SNHLY and CDR2 FYNNEI. Here the CDR3 DNA reads TGTGCCAGCAGGGGATTCTACGAGCAGTACTTC. Translated: CASRGFYEQYF.

The J gene is TRBJ1-1, the V gene TRBV9, with D perhaps TRBD1 (5 bases). Trimming stripped 7 bases from V and 0 bases from J, with 10 bases between. Per the germline V gene, CDR1 is SGDLS and CDR2 is YYNGEE. The CDR3 runs 13 residues. The CDR3 protein is CASGRAMNTEAFF. CDR3 DNA: TGTGCCAGCGGCAGGGCAATGAACACTGAAGCTTTCTTT.

J is TRBJ1-2 and V is TRBV27; D unclear. The germline V gene has CDR1 MNHEY and CDR2 SMNVEV (reference sequence). The CDR3 sequence is 15 residues long. V lost 7 bases, J lost 4 bases, and 19 bases lay in between. The CDR3 nucleotides read TGTGCCAGCAAACCCGACACATTCGCAGGCTATGGCTACACCTTC. Protein: CASKPDTFAGYGYTF.